This T cell receptor (beta chain) emerged from a study of CD4+ T cells in melanoma. The assay was immunoSEQ multiplex PCR, and TCRdb's table has in-frame clones only and misses some. Among some 120,000 clones, roughly 90% were seen once, and the ten largest hold around 3%. As regards this clone: The antigen remains unidentified.

Study results and caveats: In melanoma, neoantigen-specific CD4+ T cells reportedly differed in differentiation state.

The material sequenced was peripheral blood. The receptor comes from a human donor with melanoma.

This CDR3 reads CASSFVTGELFF. The CDR3 DNA reads TGTGCCAGCAGCTTTGTCACCGGGGAGCTGTTTTTT. The rearrangement uses TRBV7-9 and TRBJ2-2; D gene unclear. The V end was cut by 3 bases, the J end by 4 bases, with 3 bases between. Germline CDR1 reads SEHNR; CDR2 reads FQNEAQ (reference sequence). The CDR3 loop spans 12 amino acids.